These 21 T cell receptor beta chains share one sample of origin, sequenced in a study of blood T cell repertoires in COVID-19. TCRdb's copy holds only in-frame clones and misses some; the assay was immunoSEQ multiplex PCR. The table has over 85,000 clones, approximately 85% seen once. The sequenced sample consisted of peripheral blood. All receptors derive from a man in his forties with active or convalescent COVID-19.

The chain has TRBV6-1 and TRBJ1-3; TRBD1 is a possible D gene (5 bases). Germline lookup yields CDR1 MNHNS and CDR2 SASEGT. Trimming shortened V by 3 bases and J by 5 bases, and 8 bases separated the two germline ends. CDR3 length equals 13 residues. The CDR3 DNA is TGTGCCAGCAGTGAGGGGCACCGAAACACCATATATTTT. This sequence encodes CASSEGHRNTIYF.

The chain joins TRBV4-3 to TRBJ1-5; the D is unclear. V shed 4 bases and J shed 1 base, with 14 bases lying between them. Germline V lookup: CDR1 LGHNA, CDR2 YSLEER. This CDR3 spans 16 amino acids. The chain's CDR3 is CASSRSQDGSNQPQHF. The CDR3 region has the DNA TGCGCCAGCAGCCGGTCCCAAGACGGGAGCAATCAGCCCCAGCATTTT.

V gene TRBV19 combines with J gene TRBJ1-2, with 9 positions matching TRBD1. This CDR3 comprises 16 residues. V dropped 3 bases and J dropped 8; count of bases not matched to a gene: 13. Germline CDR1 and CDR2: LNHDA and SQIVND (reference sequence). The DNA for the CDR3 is TGTGCCAGTAGTATCGTCGCCGGGACAGGGAGTGGAGGCTACACCTTC. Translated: CASSIVAGTGSGGYTF.

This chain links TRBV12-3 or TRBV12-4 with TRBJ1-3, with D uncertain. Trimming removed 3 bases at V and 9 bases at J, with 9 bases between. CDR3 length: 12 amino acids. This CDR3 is CASSFSSSTIYF. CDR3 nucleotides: TGTGCCAGCAGTTTTTCTAGTAGCACCATATATTTT.

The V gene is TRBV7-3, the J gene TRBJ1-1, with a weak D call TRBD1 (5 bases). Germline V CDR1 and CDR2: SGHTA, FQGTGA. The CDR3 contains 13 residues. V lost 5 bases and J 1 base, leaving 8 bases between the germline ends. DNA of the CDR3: TGTGCCAGCAGCCAGCAGGGGAACACTGAAGCTTTCTTT. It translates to CASSQQGNTEAFF.

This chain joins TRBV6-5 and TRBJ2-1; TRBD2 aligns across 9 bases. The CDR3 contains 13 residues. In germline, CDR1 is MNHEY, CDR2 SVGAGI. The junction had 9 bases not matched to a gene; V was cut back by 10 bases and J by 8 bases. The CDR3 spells CATSRGGAYEQFF. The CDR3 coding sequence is TGTGCCACCTCTCGCGGGGGGGCCTATGAGCAGTTCTTC.

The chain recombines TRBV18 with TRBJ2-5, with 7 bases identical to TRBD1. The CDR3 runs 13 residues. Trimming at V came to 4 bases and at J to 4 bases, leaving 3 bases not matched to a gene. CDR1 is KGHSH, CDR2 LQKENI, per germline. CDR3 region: CASSQDRAETQYF. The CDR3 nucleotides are TGTGCCAGCTCACAAGACAGGGCAGAGACCCAGTACTTC.

In nucleotides, the CDR3 is TGTGCCAGCAGCTCCAGCCTAGACCTTCAAGAGACCCAGTACTTC. The encoded protein is CASSSSLDLQETQYF. This sequence joins TRBV7-6 and TRBJ2-5, with D unresolved. Trimming shortened V by 4 bases and J by 2 bases, and 14 bases separated the two germline ends. The CDR3 covers 15 residues. In germline, CDR1 is SGHVS, CDR2 FNYEAQ.

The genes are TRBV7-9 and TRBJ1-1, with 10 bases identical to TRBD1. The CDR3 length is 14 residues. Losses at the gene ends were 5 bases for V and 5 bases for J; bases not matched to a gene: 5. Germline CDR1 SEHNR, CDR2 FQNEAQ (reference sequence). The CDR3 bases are TGTGCCAGCAGCATCTCGGGACAGGGGACTGAAGCTTTCTTT. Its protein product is CASSISGQGTEAFF.

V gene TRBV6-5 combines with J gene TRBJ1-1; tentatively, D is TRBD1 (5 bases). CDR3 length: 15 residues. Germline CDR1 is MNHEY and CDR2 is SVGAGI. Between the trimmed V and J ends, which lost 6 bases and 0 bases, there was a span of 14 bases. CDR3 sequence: CASSHDRRMNTEAFF. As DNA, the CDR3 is TGTGCCAGCAGCCATGACAGACGGATGAACACTGAAGCTTTCTTT.

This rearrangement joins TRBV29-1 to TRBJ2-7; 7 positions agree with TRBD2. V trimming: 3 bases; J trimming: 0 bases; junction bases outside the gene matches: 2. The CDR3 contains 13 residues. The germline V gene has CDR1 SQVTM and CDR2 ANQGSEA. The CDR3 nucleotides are TGCAGCGTTGATGGCGGGGGCTCCTACGAGCAGTACTTC. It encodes CSVDGGGSYEQYF.

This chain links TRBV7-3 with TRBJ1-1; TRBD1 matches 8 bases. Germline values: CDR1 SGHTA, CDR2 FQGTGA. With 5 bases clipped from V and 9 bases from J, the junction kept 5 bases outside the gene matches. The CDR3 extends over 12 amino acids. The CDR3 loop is CASSQGARKAFF. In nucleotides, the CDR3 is TGTGCCAGCAGCCAGGGGGCCCGCAAAGCTTTCTTT.

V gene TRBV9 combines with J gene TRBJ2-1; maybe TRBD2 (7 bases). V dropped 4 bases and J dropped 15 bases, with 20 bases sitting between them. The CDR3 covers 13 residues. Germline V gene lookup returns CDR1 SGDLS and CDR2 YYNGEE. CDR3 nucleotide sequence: TGTGCCAGCAGCACCGAGGGGGGGTCAGAACGGTTCTTC. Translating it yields CASSTEGGSERFF.

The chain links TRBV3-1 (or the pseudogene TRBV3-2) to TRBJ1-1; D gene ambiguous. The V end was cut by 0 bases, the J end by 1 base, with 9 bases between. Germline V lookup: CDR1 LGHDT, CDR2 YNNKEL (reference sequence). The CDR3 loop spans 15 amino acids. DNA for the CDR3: TGTGCCAGCAGCCAAGATTTACAGAAGAACACTGAAGCTTTCTTT. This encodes CASSQDLQKNTEAFF.

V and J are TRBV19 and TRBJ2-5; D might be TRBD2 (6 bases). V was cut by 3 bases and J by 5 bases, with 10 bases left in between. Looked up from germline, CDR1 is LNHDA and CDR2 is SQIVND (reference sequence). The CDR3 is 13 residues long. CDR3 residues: CASSMSGRETQYF. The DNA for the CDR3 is TGTGCCAGTAGTATGTCAGGGAGGGAGACCCAGTACTTC.

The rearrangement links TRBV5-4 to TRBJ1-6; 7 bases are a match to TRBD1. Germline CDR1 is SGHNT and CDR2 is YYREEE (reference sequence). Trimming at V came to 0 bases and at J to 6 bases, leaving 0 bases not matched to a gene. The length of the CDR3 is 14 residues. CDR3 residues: CASSLGQGNSPLHF. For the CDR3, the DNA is TGTGCCAGCAGCTTGGGACAGGGTAATTCACCCCTCCACTTT.

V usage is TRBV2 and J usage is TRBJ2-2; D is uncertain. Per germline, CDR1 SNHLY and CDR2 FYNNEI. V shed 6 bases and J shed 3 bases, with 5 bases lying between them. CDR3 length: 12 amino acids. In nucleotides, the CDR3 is TGTGCCAGCAGCACTGACACCGGGGAGCTGTTTTTT. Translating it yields CASSTDTGELFF.

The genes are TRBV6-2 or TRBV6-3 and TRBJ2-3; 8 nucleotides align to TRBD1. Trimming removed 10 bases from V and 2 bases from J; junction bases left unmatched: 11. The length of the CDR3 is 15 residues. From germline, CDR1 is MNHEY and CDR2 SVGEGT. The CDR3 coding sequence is TGTGCCACCAGCGGCAGGGGGCGGGTCACAGATACGCAGTATTTT. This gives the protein CATSGRGRVTDTQYF.

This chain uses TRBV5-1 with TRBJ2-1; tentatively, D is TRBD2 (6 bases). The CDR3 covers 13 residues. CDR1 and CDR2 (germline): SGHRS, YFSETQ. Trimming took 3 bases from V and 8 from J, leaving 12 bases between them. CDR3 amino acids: CASSSGGGDEQFF. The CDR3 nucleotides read TGCGCCAGCAGCTCGGGTGGAGGGGATGAGCAGTTCTTC.

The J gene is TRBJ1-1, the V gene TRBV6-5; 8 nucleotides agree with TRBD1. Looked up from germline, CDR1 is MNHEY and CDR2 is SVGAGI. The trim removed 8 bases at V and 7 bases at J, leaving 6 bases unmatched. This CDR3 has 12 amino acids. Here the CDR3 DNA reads TGTGCCAGCGGGCAGGGGGCTAGTGAAGCTTTCTTT. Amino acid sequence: CASGQGASEAFF.

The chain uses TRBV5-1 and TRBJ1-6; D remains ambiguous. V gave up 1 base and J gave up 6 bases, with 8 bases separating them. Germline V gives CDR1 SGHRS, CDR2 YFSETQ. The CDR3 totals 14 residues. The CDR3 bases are TGCGCCAGCAGCTTGCGGGTTAGTAATTCACCCCTCCACTTT. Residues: CASSLRVSNSPLHF.